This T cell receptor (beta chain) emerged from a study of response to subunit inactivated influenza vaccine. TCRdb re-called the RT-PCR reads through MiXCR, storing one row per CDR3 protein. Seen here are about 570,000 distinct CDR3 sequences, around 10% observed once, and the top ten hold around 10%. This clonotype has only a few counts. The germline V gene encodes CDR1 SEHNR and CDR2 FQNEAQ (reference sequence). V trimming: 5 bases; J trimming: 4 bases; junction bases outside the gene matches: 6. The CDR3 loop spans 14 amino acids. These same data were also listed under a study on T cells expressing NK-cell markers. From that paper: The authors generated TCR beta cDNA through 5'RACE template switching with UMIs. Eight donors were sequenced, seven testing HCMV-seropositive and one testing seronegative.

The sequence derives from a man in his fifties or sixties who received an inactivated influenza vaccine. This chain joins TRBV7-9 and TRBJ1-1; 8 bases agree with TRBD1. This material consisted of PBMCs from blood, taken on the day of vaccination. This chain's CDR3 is CASSQDRAGTEAFF. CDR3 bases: TGTGCCAGCAGCCAGGACAGGGCGGGCACTGAAGCTTTCTTT.